Presented here are 26 T cell receptor beta chains from one specimen sequenced in a study of CD8 T cells in ankylosing spondylitis. TCRdb fed the 5' RACE reads into MiXCR, producing one record per CDR3 protein. There are about 340,000 distinct CDR3 sequences in the sample; roughly 14% occur only once, and 0.9% to 1.2% lies in the top ten. The sequencing sample was made of blood, either unsorted or a sorted T cell fraction (not recorded which). Source of these receptors: a male donor with ankylosing spondylitis or in good health (not recorded which).

The chain employs TRBV5-1 and TRBJ1-1, with TRBD1 identical over 11 bases. The germline V gene encodes CDR1 SGHRS and CDR2 YFSETQ. The CDR3 runs 17 residues. V dropped 4 bases and J dropped 1; count of bases not matched to a gene: 9. The CDR3 nucleotides read TGCGCCAGCAGCAAGTTACCCGGGACAGGGGGGAACACTGAAGCTTTCTTT. Protein: CASSKLPGTGGNTEAFF.

The chain is built from TRBV10-3 and TRBJ2-5; maybe TRBD1 (6 bases). Trimming left V 8 bases short and J 0 bases short, with 13 bases between. Germline-derived CDR1 and CDR2 are ENHRY and SYGVKD. The CDR3 is 14 residues long. The CDR3 sequence is CAIGQSGYQETQYF. DNA for the CDR3: TGTGCCATCGGACAGTCCGGCTACCAAGAGACCCAGTACTTC.

The rearrangement uses TRBV5-1 and TRBJ2-3; 8 bases fit TRBD2. Germline loops: CDR1 SGHRS, CDR2 YFSETQ. CDR3 length equals 16 residues. After removal of 5 bases from V and 1 base from J, the junction contained 9 bases not matched to a gene. The chain's CDR3 is CASRREAGVRTDTQYF. The CDR3, as DNA: TGCGCCAGCAGGCGGGAGGCGGGAGTGCGCACAGATACGCAGTATTTT.

The sample holds a few counts of this clonotype. The V and J genes are TRBV21-1 and TRBJ2-7; the D call in the table, TRBD2, was not verified against the DNA. TRBV21-1 is recorded as a pseudogene. The CDR3 spans 15 residues. CDR3: CASSKARGLSYEQYF. DNA for the CDR3: TGTGCCAGCAGCAAAGCAAGGGGCCTCTCCTACGAGCAGTACTTC.

This clonotype was observed many times. The rearrangement joins TRBV5-1 to TRBJ2-1, with 14 bases identical to TRBD2. Germline V gene lookup returns CDR1 SGHRS and CDR2 YFSETQ. The CDR3 length is 16 residues. The V segment lost 0 bases and the J segment 7 bases; nucleotides outside the gene matches: 3. The CDR3 DNA sequence: TGCGCCAGCAGCTTGGAGGGACTAGCGGGAGTTAATGAGCAGTTCTTC. Its translation: CASSLEGLAGVNEQFF.

The chain links TRBV6-5 to TRBJ2-2, with TRBD1 matching over 7 bases. This CDR3 spans 14 amino acids. The junction had 6 bases not matched to a gene; V was cut back by 4 bases and J by 7 bases. Germline-derived CDR1 and CDR2 are MNHEY and SVGAGI. CDR3 sequence (DNA): TGTGCCAGCAGTTCCTCACAGGGGATCGGGGAGCTGTTTTTT. Amino acids: CASSSSQGIGELFF.

The rearrangement uses TRBV29-1 and TRBJ2-1; 8 positions match TRBD1. This CDR3 has 14 amino acids. J lost 4 bases, V lost 6 bases, and 8 bases had no gene match. Germline V CDR1 and CDR2: SQVTM, ANQGSEA. The CDR3 sequence is CSVFRTGSYNEQFF. CDR3 sequence (DNA): TGCAGCGTCTTCCGGACAGGGTCGTACAATGAGCAGTTCTTC.

The rearrangement uses TRBV9 and TRBJ2-7, with unresolved D. The V gene's germline CDR1 is SGDLS and CDR2 YYNGEE. The CDR3 is 14 amino acids. The ends were cut back, 4 bases at V and 2 bases at J, with 13 bases in the middle. The CDR3 DNA follows: TGTGCCAGCAGCCGGACGGCGACCGCCTACGAGCAGTACTTC. This translates into CASSRTATAYEQYF. The whole variable domain, remainder taken from reference TRBV9 and TRBJ2-7, is DSGVTQTPKHLITATGQRVTLRCSPRSGDLSVYWYQQSLDQGLQFLIQYYNGEERAKGNILERFSAQQFPDLHSELNLSSLELGDSALYFCASSRTATAYEQYFGPGTRLTVT.

The count of this clonotype is one. V is TRBV5-5 and J is TRBJ1-2; D unresolved. The CDR3 is 14 residues long. From germline, CDR1 is SGHKS and CDR2 YYEKEE (reference sequence). The ends were cut back, 0 bases at V and 1 base at J, with 7 bases in the middle. This CDR3 reads CASSLGSDNYGYTF. CDR3 nucleotides: TGTGCCAGCAGCTTGGGTTCAGATAACTATGGCTACACCTTC.

V usage is TRBV6-1 and J usage is TRBJ2-3; 7 nucleotides agree with TRBD1. J gave up 1 base and V 5 bases, and 6 bases lay outside the gene matches. CDR1 is MNHNS, CDR2 SASEGT, per germline. This CDR3 is 15 amino acids long. The CDR3 DNA is TGTGCCAGCAGTCCTCCGGGGACAGGCACAGATACGCAGTATTTT. Its translation: CASSPPGTGTDTQYF.

This clonotype was observed a few times. This chain connects TRBV20-1 to TRBJ1-6; 8 nucleotides match TRBD1. Germline lookup yields CDR1 DFQATT and CDR2 SNEGSKA (reference sequence). The CDR3 loop spans 15 amino acids. J gave up 10 bases and V 0 bases, and 8 bases lay outside the gene matches. The DNA for the CDR3 is TGCAGTGCTAGAGATTGGACAGGGAGGCCCTCACCCCTCCACTTT. This gives the protein CSARDWTGRPSPLHF.

This clonotype was counted ten times or more. The J gene is TRBJ1-5, the V gene TRBV4-1, with 7 nucleotides matching TRBD1. This CDR3 is built from 15 residues. With V trimmed by 4 bases and J by 2 bases, 5 bases remained unmatched. CDR1 MGHRA and CDR2 YSYEKL come from the germline V gene. The CDR3: CASSLDRAGNQPQHF. In DNA form, the CDR3 reads TGCGCCAGCAGCCTCGACAGGGCGGGCAATCAGCCCCAGCATTTT.

In DNA, the CDR3 is TGCGCCAGCAGCTTACAGGCTACGAACACTGAAGCTTTCTTT. Residues: CASSLQATNTEAFF. The V call is TRBV5-1, the J call TRBJ1-1; maybe TRBD1 (5 bases). Trimming cost V 2 bases and J 1 base, with 9 bases left between them. The CDR3 extends over 14 amino acids. Looked up from germline, CDR1 is SGHRS and CDR2 is YFSETQ.

The genes are TRBV3-1 and TRBJ2-1; D is unresolved. The V end lost 2 bases, the J end lost 10 bases, and 12 bases lay between the germline ends. Germline CDR1 and CDR2: LGHDT and YNNKEL (reference sequence). This CDR3 comprises 13 residues. CDR3 bases: TGTGCCAGCAGCCAACGCCAGCCCTGGGAGCAGTTCTTC. The encoded protein is CASSQRQPWEQFF.

The table lists this clonotype with a few counts. The chain has TRBV7-2 and TRBJ2-7, with D perhaps TRBD2 (5 bases). V was clipped by 5 bases and J by 7 bases, with 15 bases between them. Per the germline V gene, CDR1 is SGHTA and CDR2 is FQGNSA. The CDR3 consists of 13 residues. CDR3 in DNA: TGTGCCAGCAGCCTACTACACCGGGGAGAGCAGTACTTC. Protein sequence: CASSLLHRGEQYF.

The chain combines TRBV5-1 with TRBJ1-1; unclear D gene. The CDR3 spans 14 residues. Germline CDR1 reads SGHRS; CDR2 reads YFSETQ. Deletions cut 2 bases from V and 0 bases from J, with 8 bases between. The CDR3 sequence: CASSLIQMNTEAFF. The CDR3 DNA reads as TGCGCCAGCAGCTTAATACAGATGAACACTGAAGCTTTCTTT.

V usage is TRBV29-1 and J usage is TRBJ2-1, with TRBD1 matching 10 bases. Germline loops: CDR1 SQVTM, CDR2 ANQGSEA. Trimming at V came to 4 bases and at J to 9 bases, leaving 6 bases not matched to a gene. This CDR3 comprises 13 residues. The CDR3 spells CSVGDRGLSEQFF. In DNA form, the CDR3 reads TGCAGCGTTGGCGACAGGGGGCTCTCTGAGCAGTTCTTC.

This clonotype has a handful of counts. This chain connects TRBV4-1 to TRBJ2-1; possible D gene TRBD2, 5 bases. Trimming shortened V by 1 base and J by 9 bases, and 7 bases separated the two germline ends. Germline CDR1 is MGHRA and CDR2 is YSYEKL. The CDR3 totals 12 residues. CDR3 sequence: CASSQAGGEQFF. The CDR3, as DNA: TGCGCCAGCAGCCAAGCAGGAGGTGAGCAGTTCTTC.

This clonotype was counted many times. V gene TRBV12-3 or TRBV12-4 combines with J gene TRBJ2-3; 8 bases line up with TRBD1. The CDR3 runs 16 residues. V was pared by 3 bases and J by 2 bases, with 7 bases of the junction left unmatched. The CDR3 coding sequence is TGTGCCAGCAGTTTTGAGGGGACAGGACCCACAGATACGCAGTATTTT. Translation: CASSFEGTGPTDTQYF.

This clonotype has just a few counts. Here the CDR3 DNA reads TGTGCCAGCAGCTCCCCCGGGACAGACCTCTACGAGCAGTACTTC. Protein product: CASSSPGTDLYEQYF. The V call is TRBV5-6, the J call TRBJ2-7; 7 bases fit TRBD1. V was pared by 3 bases and J by 3 bases, with 9 bases of the junction left unmatched. This CDR3 region has 15 residues. From germline, CDR1 is SGHDT and CDR2 YYEEEE.

Many counts were recorded for this clonotype. V is TRBV7-8 and J is TRBJ1-5; D may be TRBD1 (5 bases). This CDR3 comprises 15 residues. V was pared by 0 bases and J by 10 bases, with 16 bases between. Germline CDR1 is SGHVS and CDR2 is FQNEAQ. The CDR3 sequence: CASSLAGRMATPQHF. The CDR3 coding sequence is TGTGCCAGCAGCTTAGCGGGACGGATGGCAACCCCCCAGCATTTT.

V and J are TRBV7-9 and TRBJ2-7; TRBD1 agrees at 10 bases. The V gene end was trimmed by 8 bases and the J gene end by 1 base; junction bases not matched to a gene: 8. The length of the CDR3 is 15 residues. The germline V gene encodes CDR1 SEHNR and CDR2 FQNEAQ (reference sequence). This CDR3 is CASGWDRGSSYEQYF. The CDR3 region has the DNA TGTGCCAGCGGCTGGGACAGGGGCAGTTCCTACGAGCAGTACTTC.

At least ten counts were recorded for this clonotype. The J gene is TRBJ1-4, the V gene TRBV12-3 or TRBV12-4; 10 bases are shared with TRBD1. J was trimmed by 7 bases and V by 2 bases; bases with no gene match: 7. This CDR3 is 16 amino acids long. The CDR3 sequence: CASSLFGTGEGEKLFF. The CDR3 region has the DNA TGTGCCAGCAGTTTATTCGGGACAGGGGAAGGTGAAAAACTGTTTTTT.

This clonotype was detected ten times or more. The chain is built from TRBV12-3 or TRBV12-4 and TRBJ2-2, with TRBD2 identical over 10 bases. The trim removed 2 bases at V and 4 bases at J, leaving 4 bases unmatched. This CDR3 spans 16 amino acids. CDR3 sequence: CASSLRAGGPTGELFF. The CDR3 coding sequence is TGTGCCAGCAGTTTACGAGCGGGAGGGCCCACCGGGGAGCTGTTTTTT.

This clonotype was seen a handful of times. The chain uses TRBV4-1 and TRBJ2-1, with D possibly being TRBD1 (5 bases). Trimming pared 1 base from V and 7 bases from J, leaving 17 bases between. The CDR3 totals 16 residues. Germline lookup yields CDR1 MGHRA and CDR2 YSYEKL. The CDR3 region has the DNA TGCGCCAGCAGCCAAGGCTGGGGCAGGGCTAGGAATGAGCAGTTCTTC. Translation: CASSQGWGRARNEQFF.

This sequence joins TRBV7-8 and TRBJ2-1; tentatively, D is TRBD1 (5 bases). There are 15 residues in the CDR3. V lost 7 bases and J lost 4, with 17 bases in between. Germline-derived CDR1 and CDR2 are SGHVS and FQNEAQ. The chain's CDR3 is CASMGRPLEYNEQFF. For the CDR3, the DNA is TGTGCCAGCATGGGGCGGCCTTTGGAATACAATGAGCAGTTCTTC. The full variable domain, its missing parts supplied by reference TRBV7-8 and TRBJ2-1, is GAGVSQSPRYKVAKRGQDVALRCDPISGHVSLFWYQQALGQGPEFLTYFQNEAQLDKSGLPSDRFFAERPEGSVSTLKIQRTQQEDSAVYLCASMGRPLEYNEQFFGPGTRLTVL.